The clone carrying this T cell receptor (beta chain) was observed a single time. The sample comes from a study of blood T cell repertoires in COVID-19. Overall study context: T cells, B-cell-depleted T cells, or PBMCs provided the cDNA or gDNA that served as material.

The repertoire was sequenced with immunoSEQ multiplex PCR; TCRdb's copy has only in-frame clones and lacks some. This sample has approximately 89,000 clones, with 70% to 90% found just once. The CDR3 runs 17 residues. The V segment lost 3 bases and the J segment 8 bases; nucleotides outside the gene matches: 14. CDR1 and CDR2 from the germline V gene are ENHRY and SYGVKD. Sequenced: peripheral blood. This sequence joins TRBV10-3 and TRBJ2-1, with 9 bases fitting TRBD2. The source of this sequence is a woman in her sixties or seventies with acute or convalescent COVID-19. The CDR3 region is CAISDPSGAGGYYEQFF. The CDR3 DNA follows: TGTGCCATCAGTGACCCGTCTGGAGCGGGGGGTTACTATGAGCAGTTCTTC.